This passage covers 27 T cell receptor beta chains from one sample sequenced in a study of CD8 T cells in ankylosing spondylitis. No cognate antigen is known for these TCRs. TCRdb processed the 5' RACE reads anew with MiXCR; each CDR3 protein has one entry. The sample consists of hundreds of thousands of distinct CDR3 sequences, approximately 17% of them appearing once. Study-wide results and caveats: Within ankylosing spondylitis blood, a TCR beta motif made up of eight highly homologous variants appeared to be characteristic.

Sequencing was carried out using blood, either unsorted or a sorted T cell fraction (not recorded which). The receptor set was obtained from a male donor with ankylosing spondylitis.

This clonotype occurred many times. V gene TRBV12-3 or TRBV12-4 combines with J gene TRBJ1-3; TRBD1 matches 8 bases. The CDR3 sequence is 14 residues long. The ends lost 5 bases at V and 2 bases at J; junction bases unmatched: 2. CDR3 coding DNA: TGTGCCAGCAGTCAGGGGGCGACTGGAAACACCATATATTTT. Protein product: CASSQGATGNTIYF.

This chain joins TRBV12-3 or TRBV12-4 and TRBJ1-1, with a tentative D call TRBD1 (6 bases). Trimming left V 3 bases short and J 9 bases short, with 17 bases between. The CDR3 has 14 residues. This CDR3 is CASSLPARGRKAFF. The CDR3 DNA sequence: TGTGCCAGCAGTTTGCCCGCCAGGGGACGGAAAGCTTTCTTT.

This chain links TRBV7-2 with TRBJ1-5, with D perhaps matching TRBD1 (5 bases). In germline, CDR1 is SGHTA, CDR2 FQGNSA. Trimming pared 2 bases from V and 3 bases from J, leaving 11 bases between. The CDR3 extends over 15 amino acids. CDR3 loop: CASSLSGQANQPQHF. The CDR3, as DNA: TGTGCCAGCAGCTTATCGGGGCAAGCCAATCAGCCCCAGCATTTT.

This clonotype was seen repeatedly, ten times or more. The genes are TRBV12-3 or TRBV12-4 and TRBJ1-3; TRBD1 might be the D (5 bases). Trimming removed 6 bases at V and 2 bases at J, with 11 bases between. The CDR3 loop spans 14 amino acids. In DNA, the CDR3 is TGTGCCAGCAGCCCGAGGGGTGCTGGAAACACCATATATTTT. It encodes CASSPRGAGNTIYF.

This clonotype was found many times. V is TRBV14 and J is TRBJ2-1; D might be TRBD1 (5 bases). Germline CDR1 and CDR2: SGHDN and FVKESK. The CDR3 sequence is 15 residues long. V was clipped by 1 base and J by 2 bases, with 9 bases between them. CDR3 loop: CASSQGRAPYNEQFF. The CDR3, as DNA: TGTGCCAGCAGCCAAGGCAGGGCTCCCTACAATGAGCAGTTCTTC. The variable domain in full, with the rest retrieved from reference TRBV14 and TRBJ2-1, is EAGVTQFPSHSVIEKGQTVTLRCDPISGHDNLYWYRRVMGKEIKFLLHFVKESKQDESGMPNNRFLAERTGGTYSTLKVQPAELEDSGVYFCASSQGRAPYNEQFFGPGTRLTVL.

The chain links TRBV6-1 to TRBJ1-5; a weak D match, TRBD1 (5 bases). CDR1 and CDR2 from the germline V gene are MNHNS and SASEGT. The V end was cut by 8 bases, the J end by 5 bases, with 10 bases between. The CDR3 is made up of 12 amino acids. CDR3 sequence reads: CASGWDDQPQHF. The CDR3 DNA reads TGTGCCAGCGGGTGGGACGATCAGCCCCAGCATTTT.

The sample holds a few counts of this clonotype. The V gene is TRBV10-3, the J gene TRBJ1-4; D remains unclear. V shed 5 bases and J shed 8 bases, with 9 bases lying between them. Germline CDR1 reads ENHRY; CDR2 reads SYGVKD. This CDR3 region has 12 residues. The CDR3 DNA is TGTGCCATCAGTCAGATAGGAGAAAAACTGTTTTTT. Amino acids: CAISQIGEKLFF.

This clonotype was found a few times. V and J are TRBV7-2 and TRBJ2-5; D might be TRBD1 or TRBD2, each matching 5 bases. Trimming took off 3 bases at V and 0 bases at J, with 11 bases between the two ends. In germline, CDR1 is SGHTA, CDR2 FQGNSA. This CDR3 is built from 15 residues. The chain's CDR3 is CASSFEGRDQETQYF. The DNA for the CDR3 is TGTGCCAGCAGCTTTGAGGGCAGGGACCAAGAGACCCAGTACTTC.

This clonotype has only a few counts. This chain uses TRBV5-6 with TRBJ1-3, with TRBD1 identical over 7 bases. The junction had 5 bases not matched to a gene; V was cut back by 2 bases and J by 0 bases. The CDR3 length is 16 residues. Germline loops: CDR1 SGHDT, CDR2 YYEEEE. For the CDR3, the DNA is TGTGCCAGCAGCTTATTAGGACAGGACTCTGGAAACACCATATATTTT. This gives the protein CASSLLGQDSGNTIYF.

This sequence joins TRBV28 and TRBJ1-2, with 8 bases matching TRBD1. The germline gives CDR1 MDHEN, CDR2 SYDVKM. This CDR3 contains 15 residues. Unmatched junction bases numbered 15, after V lost 8 bases and J lost 7 bases. The CDR3 DNA sequence: TGTGCCAGCTGGAGACAGGGGCAAGGCCTAGGTGGCTACACCTTC. Residues: CASWRQGQGLGGYTF.

This chain joins TRBV20-1 and TRBJ2-3; 9 bases are a match to TRBD2. The CDR3 sequence is 13 residues long. CDR1 is DFQATT and CDR2 is SNEGSKA in the germline V gene (reference sequence). Unmatched junction bases numbered 5, after V lost 6 bases and J lost 4 bases. The CDR3 is CSAKGTSPDTQYF. The CDR3, as DNA: TGCAGTGCGAAAGGGACTAGCCCAGATACGCAGTATTTT.

The chain couples TRBV5-1 to TRBJ2-6, with TRBD1 identical over 9 bases. The CDR3 is 17 amino acids. CDR1 and CDR2 (germline): SGHRS, YFSETQ. The ends lost 6 bases at V and 0 bases at J; junction bases unmatched: 7. In DNA form, the CDR3 reads TGCGCCAGCAACCCGGGACAGGGCAACTCTGGGGCCAACGTCCTGACTTTC. Protein product: CASNPGQGNSGANVLTF.

Only a few counts were recorded for this clonotype. V is TRBV6-1 and J is TRBJ1-2, with 7 bases fitting TRBD1. CDR3 length equals 15 residues. V was pared by 5 bases and J by 3 bases, with 9 bases of the junction left unmatched. Germline lookup yields CDR1 MNHNS and CDR2 SASEGT. The CDR3 DNA follows: TGTGCCAGCAGTCCCCGCGGACAGGCATACTATGGCTACACCTTC. Its translation is CASSPRGQAYYGYTF.

This chain joins TRBV12-3 or TRBV12-4 and TRBJ2-7, with a tentative D call TRBD1 (5 bases). The CDR3 runs 15 residues. Trimming took off 2 bases at V and 1 base at J, with 12 bases between the two ends. The CDR3 loop is CASSLLRGRSYEQYF. CDR3 DNA sequence: TGTGCCAGCAGTTTACTTAGGGGTCGGTCCTACGAGCAGTACTTC.

The chain combines TRBV29-1 with TRBJ2-1; perhaps TRBD2 as D (5 bases). CDR3 size: 15 residues. V lost 8 bases to trimming and J lost 0 bases, with 17 bases between them. CDR1 SQVTM and CDR2 ANQGSEA come from the germline V gene. CDR3 sequence: CSIRGRRSSYNEQFF. The DNA for the CDR3 is TGCAGCATACGGGGTAGGCGGAGCTCCTACAATGAGCAGTTCTTC.

The chain couples TRBV12-3 or TRBV12-4 to TRBJ1-2, with D maybe TRBD1 (5 bases). The CDR3 spans 15 residues. The V end was cut by 4 bases, the J end by 0 bases, with 12 bases between. The CDR3 bases are TGTGCCAGCAGTTCCGTTGGGGGAGCTAACTATGGCTACACCTTC. This codes for CASSSVGGANYGYTF.

The V gene is TRBV7-3, the J gene TRBJ2-3, with 7 positions matching TRBD2. V gave up 0 bases and J gave up 0 bases; unmatched junction bases: 12. The germline V gene has CDR1 SGHTA and CDR2 FQGTGA. The CDR3 is made up of 19 amino acids. DNA of the CDR3: TGTGCCAGCAGCTTAACGGTTCGCGGGGGACTTACTAGCACAGATACGCAGTATTTT. Translation: CASSLTVRGGLTSTDTQYF.

This clonotype turned up a few times. The gene calls are TRBV6-5 and TRBJ1-3; 7 nucleotides match TRBD1. The CDR3 loop spans 15 amino acids. Germline-derived CDR1 and CDR2 are MNHEY and SVGAGI. Unmatched junction bases numbered 3, after V lost 0 bases and J lost 4 bases. CDR3 bases: TGTGCCAGCAGTTACTCTAGGGGACAGGGAAACACCATATATTTT. This sequence encodes CASSYSRGQGNTIYF.

V and J are TRBV20-1 and TRBJ2-1, with 9 bases lining up with TRBD2. The CDR3 covers 16 residues. Losses at the gene ends were 0 bases for V and 2 bases for J; bases not matched to a gene: 5. CDR1 and CDR2 from the germline V gene are DFQATT and SNEGSKA (reference sequence). CDR3 loop: CSARDPASGTYNEQFF. The CDR3 region has the DNA TGCAGTGCTAGAGATCCCGCTAGCGGGACCTACAATGAGCAGTTCTTC.

The chain is built from TRBV29-1 and TRBJ1-1, with a weak D call TRBD1 (5 bases). V gave up 0 bases and J gave up 6 bases, with 20 bases separating them. Germline-derived CDR1 and CDR2 are SQVTM and ANQGSEA. This CDR3 has 16 amino acids. The CDR3 sequence is CSVEEGRQGRRAEAFF. The CDR3 region has the DNA TGCAGCGTTGAAGAAGGTCGCCAGGGAAGGAGGGCTGAAGCTTTCTTT.

This chain joins TRBV3-1 and TRBJ2-7, with 10 bases fitting TRBD2. Trimming removed 3 bases from V and 7 bases from J; junction bases left unmatched: 21. This CDR3 has 19 residues. The germline V gene has CDR1 LGHDT and CDR2 YNNKEL (reference sequence). CDR3: CASSQFLSGRAGRLGEQYF. DNA of the CDR3: TGTGCCAGCAGCCAGTTTCTGAGCGGGAGGGCCGGAAGGTTGGGGGAGCAGTACTTC.

This clonotype has a count of ten or more. This chain links TRBV29-1 with TRBJ1-1, with 9 bases identical to TRBD1. The CDR3 extends over 13 amino acids. In germline, CDR1 is SQVTM, CDR2 ANQGSEA. V was pared by 0 bases and J by 6 bases, with 2 bases of the junction left unmatched. This CDR3 reads CSVEDRQGAEAFF. The CDR3 DNA reads as TGCAGCGTTGAAGATCGACAGGGGGCTGAAGCTTTCTTT.

The CDR3 nucleotides are TGTGCCAGCAGCCTTCGACAGGGGGTCTCCTACGAGCAGTACTTC. Protein sequence: CASSLRQGVSYEQYF. The chain recombines TRBV3-1 with TRBJ2-7; 9 positions match TRBD1. The CDR3 runs to 15 residues. CDR1 is LGHDT and CDR2 is YNNKEL in the germline V gene (reference sequence). The V segment lost 4 bases and the J segment 0 bases; nucleotides outside the gene matches: 4.

This clonotype was found a few times. The chain uses TRBV4-1 and TRBJ1-4, with no clear D. The CDR3 spans 13 residues. Trimming cost V 3 bases and J 6 bases, with 8 bases left between them. Germline-derived CDR1 and CDR2 are MGHRA and YSYEKL. As DNA, the CDR3 is TGCGCCAGCAGCCAGCCCCCCGATGAAAAACTGTTTTTT. This gives the protein CASSQPPDEKLFF.

This chain uses TRBV18 with TRBJ2-5; TRBD1 matches at 9 bases. This CDR3 comprises 15 residues. Trimming took 4 bases from V and 5 from J; bases not matched to a gene: 8. Germline V lookup: CDR1 KGHSH, CDR2 LQKENI. CDR3 sequence reads: CASSQPGQGFETQYF. CDR3 DNA: TGTGCCAGCTCACAGCCGGGACAGGGTTTTGAGACCCAGTACTTC.

In its sample, this clonotype was seen many times. The rearrangement uses TRBV4-2 and TRBJ2-7, with D possibly TRBD2 on 5 matching bases. The CDR3 has 17 amino acids. Trimming shortened V by 0 bases and J by 1 base, and 16 bases separated the two germline ends. The germline CDR1 and CDR2 sequences are LGHNA and YNFKEQ. Here the CDR3 reads CASSQDFNEKRSYEQYF. The DNA of the CDR3 is TGTGCCAGCAGCCAAGATTTCAACGAGAAGCGGTCCTACGAGCAGTACTTC.

This clonotype was seen repeatedly, ten times or more. The rearrangement links TRBV20-1 to TRBJ2-3; 10 nucleotides agree with TRBD1. The CDR3 runs to 11 residues. V was pared by 5 bases and J by 9 bases, with 2 bases of the junction left unmatched. The germline gives CDR1 DFQATT, CDR2 SNEGSKA (reference sequence). CDR3 loop: CSAQGQGTQYF. The CDR3 DNA is TGCAGTGCTCAGGGACAGGGGACGCAGTATTTT.